What follows is one TCR beta chain and its context. Its antigen is unidentified. Generated by immunoSEQ multiplex PCR, the TCRdb table keeps only in-frame clones and is missing some. This table holds around 250,000 clones, about 90% found once. The CDR3 totals 17 residues. With 4 bases removed from V and 0 bases from J, the gap between germline ends came to 16 bases. Germline values: CDR1 MNHEY, CDR2 SMNVEV (reference sequence). This specimen belongs to a study of cytomegalovirus exposure and HLA in healthy donors. Findings and limits, study-wide: According to reports, the classifier identified cytomegalovirus status with high specificity and sensitivity. While the bulk of TCR sequences proved rare, some public TCRs turned up in many donors.

The chain has TRBV27 and TRBJ2-1; D not resolved. Sample: PBMCs. This sequence originates from a woman in her thirties in good health and CMV-seronegative. The CDR3 nucleotides are TGTGCCAGCAGTTCCTCCTTTGTGGGCACCTCCTACAATGAGCAGTTCTTC. Its translation: CASSSSFVGTSYNEQFF.